Sequencing of this T cell receptor (beta chain) was carried out in a study of cytomegalovirus exposure and HLA in healthy donors. Study-level findings and limits: Common viral pathogens seemed, in a later analysis, to connect with several of the most significant clusters. Certain indistinguishable V segments, among them TRBV6-2 and TRBV6-3, were excluded.

With respect to this clone: Antigen: not known.

Trimming removed 2 bases from V and 7 bases from J; junction bases left unmatched: 24. Per germline, CDR1 MNHNS and CDR2 SASEGT. The CDR3 is 20 residues long. In the PCR, 60 Vbeta and 13 Jbeta primers were used. Sequencing used immunoSEQ multiplex PCR; TCRdb keeps in-frame clones, though not all of them. The table lists about 190,000 clones, 60% to 80% of them singletons, with roughly 2.8% in the top ten. The source material was PBMCs. This chain connects TRBV6-1 to TRBJ2-3; TRBD1 matches 7 bases. The clonotype comes from a woman aged 25 to 39 in good health and CMV-seropositive. Here the CDR3 reads CASSEFAGTASYVSHHTQYF. The CDR3 DNA reads TGTGCCAGCAGTGAATTCGCCGGGACAGCCTCTTATGTCAGTCACCATACGCAGTATTTT.